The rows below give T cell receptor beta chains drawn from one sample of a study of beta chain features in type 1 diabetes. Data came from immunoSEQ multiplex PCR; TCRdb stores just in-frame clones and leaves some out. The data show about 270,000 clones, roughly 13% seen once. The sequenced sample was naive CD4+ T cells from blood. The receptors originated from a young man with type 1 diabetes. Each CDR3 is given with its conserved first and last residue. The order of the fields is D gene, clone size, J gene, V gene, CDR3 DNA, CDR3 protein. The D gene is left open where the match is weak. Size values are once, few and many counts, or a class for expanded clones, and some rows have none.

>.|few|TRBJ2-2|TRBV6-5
TGTGCCAGCAGTTACGGGCCAGCCGGGGAGCTGTTTTTT
CASSYGPAGELFF
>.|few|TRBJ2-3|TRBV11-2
TGTGCCAGCAGCTTAGTCTCAGATACGCAGTATTTT
CASSLVSDTQYF
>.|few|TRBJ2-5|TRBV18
TGTGCCAGCTCAAGGGACATCCAAGAGACCCAGTACTTC
CASSRDIQETQYF
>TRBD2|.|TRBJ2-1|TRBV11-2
TGTGCCAGCAGCTTAGAGGCGGGAGCAATAGAGTTCTTC
CASSLEAGAIEFF
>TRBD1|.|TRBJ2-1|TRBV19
TGTGCCACCGATGACAGGGGGCTTAGTGAGCAGTTCTTC
CATDDRGLSEQFF
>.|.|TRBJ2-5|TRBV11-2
TGTGCCAGCAGCCCGGGCCCGGGACTGATAAAAGAGACCCAGTACTTC
CASSPGPGLIKETQYF
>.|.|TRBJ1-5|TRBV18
TGTGCCAGCTCACCATACGTAGAGGGTCAGCCCCAGCATTTT
CASSPYVEGQPQHF
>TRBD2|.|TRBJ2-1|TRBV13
TGTGCCAGCAGCTTAGTAGCGGGAGGGAACAATGAGCAGTTCTTC
CASSLVAGGNNEQFF
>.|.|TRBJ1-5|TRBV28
TGTGCCAGCAGTTTAAAACTACACCCGGCTAGTCTGCTCCAGCATTTT
CASSLKLHPASLLQHF
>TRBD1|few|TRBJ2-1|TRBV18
TGTGCCAGCTCACCACGGACAGGGGGTTACAATGAGCAGTTCTTC
CASSPRTGGYNEQFF
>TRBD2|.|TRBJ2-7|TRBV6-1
TGTGCCAGCAGCCAGGGGACTAGCGGGCACGAGCAGTACTTC
CASSQGTSGHEQYF
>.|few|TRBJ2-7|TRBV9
TGTGCCAGCAGCGTAGACGTCGGGGATGAGCAGTACTTC
CASSVDVGDEQYF
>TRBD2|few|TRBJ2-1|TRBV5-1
TGCGCCAGCAGCTTGGAAGGCGGACTAGCGGGCCGCAATGAGCAGTTCTTC
CASSLEGGLAGRNEQFF
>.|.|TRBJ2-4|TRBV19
TGTGCCAGTAGTATCCATGCCCCGCAGGCCAAAAACATTCAGTACTTC
CASSIHAPQAKNIQYF
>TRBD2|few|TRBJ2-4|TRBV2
TGTGCCAGCAGTGTGACTAGCGGGAGCCAAAACATTCAGTACTTC
CASSVTSGSQNIQYF
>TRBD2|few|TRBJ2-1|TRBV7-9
TGTGCCAGCAGTCCGGGACTAGAGAACGGCAATGAGCAGTTCTTC
CASSPGLENGNEQFF
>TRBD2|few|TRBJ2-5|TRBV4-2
TGTGCCAGCAGCTCCGGAGGGACTAGCGGGGCCCAAGAGACCCAGTACTTC
CASSSGGTSGAQETQYF
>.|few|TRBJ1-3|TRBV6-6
TGTGCCAGCAGCATGGGAAACACCATATATTTT
CASSMGNTIYF
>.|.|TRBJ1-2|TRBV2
TGTGCCAGCAGTAGTGCGAGGGCGGAGGGCTACACCTTC
CASSSARAEGYTF
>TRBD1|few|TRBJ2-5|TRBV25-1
TGTGCCAGCAGTCAGGGACAGGGACCGCGGACCCAGTACTTC
CASSQGQGPRTQYF
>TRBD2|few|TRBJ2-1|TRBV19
TGTGCCAGTAGTGTCTCCGGGACTAGCGTCTACAATGAGCAGTTCTTC
CASSVSGTSVYNEQFF
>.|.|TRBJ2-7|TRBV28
TGTGCCAGCAGTTCCCAAAGAACCAGGCCGTCCTACGAGCAGTACTTC
CASSSQRTRPSYEQYF
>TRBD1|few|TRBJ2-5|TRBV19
TGTGCCAGTAGCAGGGGACAGGCCCAAGAGACCCAGTACTTC
CASSRGQAQETQYF
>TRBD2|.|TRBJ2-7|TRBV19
TGTGCCAGTAGTATCGGAGCGGGAGGCCTCTCATACGAGCAGTACTTC
CASSIGAGGLSYEQYF
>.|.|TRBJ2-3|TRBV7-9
TGTGCCAGCAGCTTAGAGAGGGATACGCAGTATTTT
CASSLERDTQYF
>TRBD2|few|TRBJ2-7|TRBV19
TGTGCCAGTTCTAGCGGGAGCAATCGACGCCCTTACTCCTACGAGCAGTACTTC
CASSSGSNRRPYSYEQYF
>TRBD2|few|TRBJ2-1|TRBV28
TGTGCCAGCAGTGGATCGGGACTAGCGGTCTACAATGAGCAGTTCTTC
CASSGSGLAVYNEQFF
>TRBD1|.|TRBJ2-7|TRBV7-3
TGTGCCAGCAGCTTGAACAGGGGCACCCGGTACGAGCAGTACTTC
CASSLNRGTRYEQYF
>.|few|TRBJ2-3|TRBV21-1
TGTGCCAGCAGCAAAAAGTCCAGCGGGAGGGGCACAGATACGCAGTATTTT
CASSKKSSGRGTDTQYF
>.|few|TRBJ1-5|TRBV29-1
TGCAGCGTTGAAGGGCAGGGAGGCCAGCCCCAGCATTTT
CSVEGQGGQPQHF
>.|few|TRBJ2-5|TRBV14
TGTGCCAGCAGCCAAGACAGTTCTAGGGAGACCCAGTACTTC
CASSQDSSRETQYF
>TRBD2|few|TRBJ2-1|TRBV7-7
TGTGCTAGCAGTCCCGCCGCGGGAGGTTACAATGAGCAGTTCTTC
CASSPAAGGYNEQFF
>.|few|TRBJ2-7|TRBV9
TGTGCCAGCAGCGGACTTCTACAGGGATCGCAGCAGTACTTC
CASSGLLQGSQQYF
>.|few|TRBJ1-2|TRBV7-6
TGTGCCAGCAGCTTAGGACAGTTTGATGGCTACACCTTC
CASSLGQFDGYTF
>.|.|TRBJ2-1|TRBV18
TGTGCCAGCTCACGAGAGAGCTCCTACAATGAGCAGTTCTTC
CASSRESSYNEQFF
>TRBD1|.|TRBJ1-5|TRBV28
TGTGCCAGCAGCTCTGGACAGGCAAATCAGCCCCAGCATTTT
CASSSGQANQPQHF
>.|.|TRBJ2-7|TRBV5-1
TGCGCCAGCAGCTTGGACGGGGACGAGCAGTACTTC
CASSLDGDEQYF
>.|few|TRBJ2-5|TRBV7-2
TGTGCCAGCAGCTTAGGGGGGCTCCAAGAGACCCAGTACTTC
CASSLGGLQETQYF
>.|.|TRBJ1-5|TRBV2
TGTGCCAGCAGTGAAGAGACAGGTTCAAGGCAGCCCCAGCATTTT
CASSEETGSRQPQHF
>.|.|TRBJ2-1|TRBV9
TGTGCCAGCAGCGTCAGGGTAATTTCCAATGAGCAGTTCTTC
CASSVRVISNEQFF
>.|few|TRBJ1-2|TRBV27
TGTGCCAGCAGAATACCCGGTGGCTATGGCTACACCTTC
CASRIPGGYGYTF
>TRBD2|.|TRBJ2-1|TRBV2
TGTGCCAGCAGGCAGGGACTAGCGGGAGGGGATGAGCAGTTCTTC
CASRQGLAGGDEQFF
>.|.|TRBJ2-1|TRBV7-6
TGTGCCAGCAGCTTAGATATTGGAGATGAGCAGTTCTTC
CASSLDIGDEQFF
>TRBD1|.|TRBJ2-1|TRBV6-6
TGTGCCAGCAGGCCCGGGACAGGGTTAAATGAGCAGTTCTTC
CASRPGTGLNEQFF
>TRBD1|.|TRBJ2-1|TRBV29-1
TGCAGCGTCGGGACAGGGGCTGACAATGAGCAGTTCTTC
CSVGTGADNEQFF
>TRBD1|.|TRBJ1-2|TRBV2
TGTGCCTCCAGTCCAGGGGGCAACTATGGCTACACCTTC
CASSPGGNYGYTF
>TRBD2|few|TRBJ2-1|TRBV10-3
TGTGCCATCAGTGTGTGGGGACTAGCGGCCAATGAGCAGTTCTTC
CAISVWGLAANEQFF
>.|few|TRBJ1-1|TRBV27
TGTGCCAGCAGGAAAATTAGTTACACTGAAGCTTTCTTT
CASRKISYTEAFF
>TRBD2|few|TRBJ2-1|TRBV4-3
TGCGCCAGCAGCCAAGCCTGGGGCGGGACTAGCGAACCGCAGTTCTTC
CASSQAWGGTSEPQFF
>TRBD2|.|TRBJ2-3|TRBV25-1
TGTGCCAGCAGGGGAGGGAGCGGGAGGGGGCCAGATACGCAGTATTTT
CASRGGSGRGPDTQYF
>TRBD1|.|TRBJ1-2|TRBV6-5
TGTGCCAGCAGTTACTTGGACAGGGAAGGTGGCTACACCTTC
CASSYLDREGGYTF
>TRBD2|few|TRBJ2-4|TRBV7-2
TGTGCCAGCAGCTTTGGGATACTAGCGGGAGCCAAAAACATTCAGTACTTC
CASSFGILAGAKNIQYF
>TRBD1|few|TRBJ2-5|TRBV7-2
TGTGCCAGCAGCTTAACGGGGACAGGGCGCGAGACCCAGTACTTC
CASSLTGTGRETQYF
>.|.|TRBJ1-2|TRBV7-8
TGTGCCAGCAGCTTAGAGCAGGGAATAGGCTACACCTTC
CASSLEQGIGYTF
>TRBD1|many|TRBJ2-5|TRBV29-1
TGCAGCGTTGGACAGGGGGAAGAGACCCAGTACTTC
CSVGQGEETQYF
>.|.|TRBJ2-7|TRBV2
TGTGCCAGCAAGGGGATATCCTACGAGCAGTACTTC
CASKGISYEQYF
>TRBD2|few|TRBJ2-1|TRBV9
TGTGCCAGCAGCGCGGGACTAGCGGGAGGGAGCTCCTACAATGAGCAGTTCTTC
CASSAGLAGGSSYNEQFF
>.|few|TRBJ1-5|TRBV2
TGTGCCAGCAGGGACGTCAGGGGCAGCAGCAATCAGCCCCAGCATTTT
CASRDVRGSSNQPQHF
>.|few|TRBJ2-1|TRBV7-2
TGTGCCAGCACCTCCTCGGGTTACAATGAGCAGTTCTTC
CASTSSGYNEQFF